This T cell receptor (beta chain) was sequenced during a study of blood T cell repertoires in COVID-19. Background on the study: The samples span acute and convalescent COVID-19 from the United States, Italy and Spain. Sample material is recorded as cDNA or gDNA derived from T cells, B-cell-depleted T cells, or PBMCs.

How the authors handled the data: By means of reference gene primer amplification, nucleated cell counts were estimated. The assay was immunoSEQ multiplex PCR, and TCRdb's table has in-frame clones only and misses some. V and J calls and clone size are those listed in that table; D and trimming were worked out from the DNA. The sample yields about 180,000 clones, about 85% seen once. Trimming took 4 bases from V and 7 from J; bases not matched to a gene: 7. This CDR3 comprises 15 residues. Germline V gene lookup returns CDR1 MNHEY and CDR2 SVGAGI. This chain links TRBV6-5 with TRBJ1-6, with TRBD1 matching over 7 bases. The clonotype comes from a woman of 80 years or more with acute or convalescent COVID-19. The specimen was peripheral blood. The CDR3 bases are TGTGCCAGCAGTTCTCGACAGGGACAGAATTCACCCCTCCACTTT. It codes for CASSSRQGQNSPLHF.